The TCR beta chain under discussion was sequenced for a study of CD8 T cells in Susac syndrome. Study findings and constraints: The relatively small number of individuals in the TCR sequencing and HLA analysis was acknowledged by the study.

Regarding this clonotype: Its target is not known.

Each multiple sclerosis control was a treatment-naive patient with relapsing-remitting disease that was either stable or active. Isolation of CD8+ and CD4+ T cells was performed negatively, whereas enrichment of TEMRA cells was done by FACS. The CDR3 has 13 amino acids. V lost 0 bases and J lost 10, with 12 bases in between. RNA amounts of roughly 0.45 to 1 ug underwent reverse transcription with random hexamers. Amplification of TCR beta CDR3 used immunoSEQ multiplex PCR across 54 Vbeta and 13 Jbeta. One entry per CDR3 protein results from TCRdb running MiXCR on the immunoSEQ multiplex PCR reads. The data contain 250,000 to 350,000 distinct CDR3 sequences, 92% of them singletons.

This chain uses TRBV12-3 or TRBV12-4 with TRBJ1-1, with D uncertain. The sample taken for sequencing was CD4+ T cells from PBMCs. The clonotype was recovered from a human donor with multiple sclerosis. CDR3 nucleotide sequence: TGTGCCAGCAGTTTAGCGCTTGGAACGGGAGCTTTCTTT. Amino acids: CASSLALGTGAFF.